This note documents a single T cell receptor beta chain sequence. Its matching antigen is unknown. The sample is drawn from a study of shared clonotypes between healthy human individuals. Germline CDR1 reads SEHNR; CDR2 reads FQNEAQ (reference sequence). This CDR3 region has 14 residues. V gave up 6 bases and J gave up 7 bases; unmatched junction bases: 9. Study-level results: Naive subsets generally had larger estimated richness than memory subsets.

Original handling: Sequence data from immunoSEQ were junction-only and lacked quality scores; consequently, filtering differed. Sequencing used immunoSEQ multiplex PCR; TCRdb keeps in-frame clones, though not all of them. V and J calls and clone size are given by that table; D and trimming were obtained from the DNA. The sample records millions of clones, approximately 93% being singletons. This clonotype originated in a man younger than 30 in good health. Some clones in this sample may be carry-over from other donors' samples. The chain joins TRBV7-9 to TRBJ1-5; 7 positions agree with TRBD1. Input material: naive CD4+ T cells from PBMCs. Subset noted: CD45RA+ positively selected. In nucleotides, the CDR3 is TGTGCCAGCAGGGGAGAGGGGGCGAGCCAGCCCCAGCATTTT. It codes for CASRGEGASQPQHF. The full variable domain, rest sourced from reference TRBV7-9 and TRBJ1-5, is DTGVSQNPRHKITKRGQNVTFRCDPISEHNRLYWYRQTLGQGPEFLTYFQNEAQLEKSRLLSDRFSAERPKGSFSTLEIQRTEQGDSAMYLCASRGEGASQPQHFGDGTRLSIL.